This T cell receptor beta chain was captured by sequencing in a study of regulatory T cells in long-lasting Graves disease. Sequencing libraries for TCR beta were prepared with iRepertoire HTBI primers and Arm-PCR of CDR3 regions. Methods used by the authors: Sample data revealed about 62 TRBV and roughly 13 TRBJ segments. TCRdb called the multiplex PCR reads again in MiXCR, with one record for every CDR3 protein. The V and J calls shown here were made by TCRdb, not taken from the authors' results. The repertoire holds 430,000 or so distinct CDR3 sequences, with under 25% as singletons. Noted time point: persistent/refractory GD, antithyroid drugs over 5 years with positive TRAb. With RNA extracted from PBMCs as input, the TCR library was made. This clonotype was seen at least ten times. The CDR3 is 15 amino acids. Germline V gene sequence: CDR1 SNHLY, CDR2 FYNNEI. V lost 2 bases, J lost 1 base, and 11 bases lay in between.

Source: peripheral blood mononuclear cells (PBMCs), taken when the disease was refractory, from a patient treated with antithyroid drugs. The V gene is TRBV2, the J gene TRBJ1-1, with a weak D call TRBD1 (5 bases). This sequence was found in a female donor with Graves disease. This chain's CDR3 is CASSEYRGSNTEAFF. The CDR3, as DNA: TGTGCCAGCAGTGAATACCGGGGCTCGAACACTGAAGCTTTCTTT.